One sample yielded the 7 T cell receptor beta chains listed below, sequenced in a study of cytomegalovirus exposure and HLA in healthy donors. Primers: 60 Vbeta forward and 13 Jbeta reverse. TCRdb keeps only in-frame clones here, not all; method: immunoSEQ multiplex PCR. The listing contains over 200,000 clones. Sequenced material: PBMCs. These receptors were collected from a woman in her twenties or thirties in good health and CMV-seropositive.

This rearrangement joins TRBV5-6 to TRBJ2-7; the D gene is possibly TRBD1 (8 bases). This CDR3 region has 16 residues. The germline V gene has CDR1 SGHDT and CDR2 YYEEEE. Trimming removed 4 bases from V and 0 bases from J, with 17 bases in between. The CDR3 DNA reads as TGTGCCAGCAGCGAAACAGGGGGGGAATACTCCTACGAGCAGTACTTC. Encoded protein: CASSETGGEYSYEQYF.

The gene calls are TRBV7-7 and TRBJ1-5, with D hard to call. The CDR3 length is 13 residues. CDR1 SSHAT and CDR2 FNYEAQ come from the germline V gene (reference sequence). Trimming stripped 2 bases from V and 3 bases from J, with 5 bases between. The CDR3 nucleotides are TGTGCCAGCAGCTTAAACATCAATCAGCCCCAGCATTTT. Translating it yields CASSLNINQPQHF.

The V and J genes are TRBV6-5 and TRBJ1-2, with a tentative D call TRBD1 (6 bases). Trimming removed 2 bases at V and 5 bases at J, with 12 bases between. CDR1 MNHEY and CDR2 SVGAGI come from the germline V gene. The CDR3 totals 14 residues. The CDR3 protein is CASSYQDSQYGYTF. The CDR3 DNA sequence: TGTGCCAGCAGTTACCAGGACAGTCAATATGGCTACACCTTC.

The chain combines TRBV6-5 with TRBJ2-7, with D maybe TRBD1 (5 bases). Germline V CDR1 and CDR2: MNHEY, SVGAGI. V was trimmed by 6 bases and J by 2 bases, leaving 8 bases between them. This CDR3 has 12 residues. CDR3 in DNA: TGTGCCAGCAGACGGACAACCTACGAGCAGTACTTC. Translated: CASRRTTYEQYF.

The chain joins TRBV10-2 to TRBJ1-5; 7 positions agree with TRBD1. The J segment lost 7 bases and the V segment lost 3 bases, leaving 6 bases of the junction unmatched. CDR3 length equals 14 residues. CDR1 and CDR2 from the germline V gene are WSHSY and SAAADI. The CDR3 sequence is CASSDLTGSQPQHF. CDR3 coding DNA: TGCGCCAGCAGTGACCTGACAGGGTCGCAGCCCCAGCATTTT.

As DNA, the CDR3 is TGTGCCAGCAGCTTAGGTAGCGCCAACACCGGGGAGCTGTTTTTT. As protein: CASSLGSANTGELFF. The V call is TRBV11-3, the J call TRBJ2-2; possible D gene TRBD2, 5 bases. Germline V gene lookup returns CDR1 SGHNT and CDR2 YENEEA. Trimming took off 1 base at V and 2 bases at J, with 8 bases between the two ends. The CDR3 totals 15 residues.

V usage is TRBV27 and J usage is TRBJ1-1; 7 nucleotides agree with TRBD1. The germline V gene has CDR1 MNHEY and CDR2 SMNVEV (reference sequence). V lost 6 bases and J lost 5; bases outside the gene matches: 9. This CDR3 is built from 14 residues. This chain's CDR3 is CASSVQGGRTEAFF. For the CDR3, the DNA is TGTGCCAGCAGCGTTCAGGGGGGAAGGACTGAAGCTTTCTTT.